A selection of T cell receptor beta chains follows, all from one sample in a study of blood T cell repertoires in COVID-19. Produced via immunoSEQ multiplex PCR; TCRdb's table is partial and in-frame only. Here the sample spans about 180,000 clones, roughly 84% being singletons. Input material: peripheral blood. The origin of the receptors is a woman of 80 years or more with acute or convalescent COVID-19. Each CDR3 is given with its conserved first and last residue. Fields, in order: D gene, J gene, V gene, clone size, CDR3 DNA, CDR3 protein. The D gene is left open where the match is weak. A clone size is listed for some rows: how often the clone was seen (once, few, many), or a class if it is expanded.

TRBD1	TRBJ1-1	TRBV5-6	many	TGTGCCAGCAGCCCTCTAGGGGGCCTGAACACTGAAGCTTTCTTT	CASSPLGGLNTEAFF
TRBD1	TRBJ2-1	TRBV9	few	TGTGCCAGCAGCGTAGGGGTGACAGGGGACGATGAGCAGTTCTTC	CASSVGVTGDDEQFF
TRBD2	TRBJ2-7	TRBV10-3	-	TGTGCCATCAGTGCGGTTAGTTGGGCTAGCGGGAGCCACGAGCAGTACTTC	CAISAVSWASGSHEQYF
TRBD1	TRBJ2-1	TRBV2	-	TGTGCCAGCACTGCGGACAGGGGGGAATACAATGAGCAGTTCTTC	CASTADRGEYNEQFF
TRBD1	TRBJ2-3	TRBV7-2	few	TGTGCCAGCAGCTTAGGATGGGGGACAGTACTAGATACGCAGTATTTT	CASSLGWGTVLDTQYF
-	TRBJ1-4	TRBV5-6	-	TGTGCCAGCAGGCAGGGCCGTGGGGAAAAACTGTTTTTT	CASRQGRGEKLFF
-	TRBJ1-5	TRBV3-1/TRBV3-2	-	TGTGCCAGCAGCCAAGCCGGGGATGGCAATCAGCCCCAGCATTTT	CASSQAGDGNQPQHF
TRBD2	TRBJ2-3	TRBV7-2	once	TGTGCCAGCACCCGGAGCGGGGGCGCATTCACAGATACGCAGTATTTT	CASTRSGGAFTDTQYF
-	TRBJ1-5	TRBV6-4	-	TGTGCCAGCAGTGTCCCTGGACACTATAGCAATCAGCCCCAGCATTTT	CASSVPGHYSNQPQHF
TRBD2	TRBJ2-3	TRBV18	-	TGTGCCAGCTCACCCACTAGCGCAACGACAGATACGCAGTATTTT	CASSPTSATTDTQYF
-	TRBJ2-2	TRBV7-3	-	TGTGCCAGCAGCCAGGCGGGGAACACCGGGGAGCTGTTTTTT	CASSQAGNTGELFF
TRBD1	TRBJ2-1	TRBV5-1	-	TGCGCCAGCAGATATAGGACAGGGCGCGATGAGCAGTTCTTC	CASRYRTGRDEQFF
-	TRBJ2-6	TRBV5-1	-	TGCGCCAGCAGCATAACAGGAGCCGGGGCCAACGTCCTGACTTTC	CASSITGAGANVLTF
-	TRBJ2-7	TRBV27	-	TGTGCCAGCAGTTTAATCCCAACCTACGAGCAGTACTTC	CASSLIPTYEQYF
-	TRBJ1-5	TRBV10-2	-	TGCGCCAGCAGTGAAAACGGGTCGGAGCAGCCCCAGCATTTT	CASSENGSEQPQHF
TRBD2	TRBJ2-3	TRBV19	-	TGTGCCAGTAGTTCCAGACTAGCGGGAATAGATACGCAGTATTTT	CASSSRLAGIDTQYF
-	TRBJ2-5	TRBV5-6	-	TGTGCCAGCAGCTTGTTAGTCCTGTGGGAGACCCAGTACTTC	CASSLLVLWETQYF
-	TRBJ1-3	TRBV10-3	-	TGTGCCATCAGTGAGCCCAGCGGGGGAGGAGGAAACACCATATATTTT	CAISEPSGGGGNTIYF
TRBD1	TRBJ1-2	TRBV5-1	-	TGCGCCAGCAGCCACGGACAGGGGAACTATGGCTACACCTTC	CASSHGQGNYGYTF
-	TRBJ1-5	TRBV15	-	TGTGCCACCAGCAGAGATACGGGTTCCAATCAGCCCCAGCATTTT	CATSRDTGSNQPQHF
-	TRBJ2-3	TRBV24-1	-	TGTGCCACCAGCGGCGGATCAGATACGCAGTATTTT	CATSGGSDTQYF
-	TRBJ1-5	TRBV5-8	-	TGTGCCAGCAGCTCCAGGGTTTCCAATCAGCCCCAGCATTTT	CASSSRVSNQPQHF
-	TRBJ2-7	TRBV12-3/TRBV12-4	-	TGTGCCAGCAGTATCAGGGGAGAGCAGTACTTC	CASSIRGEQYF
-	TRBJ1-6	TRBV10-3	-	TGTGCCATCAGTGCGCGGGACCGAGGTAATTCACCCCTCCACTTT	CAISARDRGNSPLHF
-	TRBJ2-2	TRBV2	few	TGTGCCAGCAGTGTATATAGTCTAGTCTCAACCGGGGAGCTGTTTTTT	CASSVYSLVSTGELFF
TRBD1	TRBJ1-1	TRBV19	few	TGTGCCAGTAGGCGACAGGGGGAAGGGACTGAAGCTTTCTTT	CASRRQGEGTEAFF
TRBD1	TRBJ2-5	TRBV16	-	TGTGCCAGCAGCCACCGGGACAGGGGGGAAGAGACCCAGTACTTC	CASSHRDRGEETQYF
TRBD1	TRBJ2-5	TRBV11-2	-	TGTGCCAGCAGCCCGGGGACAGGGGGCTTCCAAGAGACCCAGTACTTC	CASSPGTGGFQETQYF
-	TRBJ2-3	TRBV5-6	-	TGTGCCGGGAGCCGGATACCTACAGATACGCAGTATTTT	CAGSRIPTDTQYF
-	TRBJ2-3	TRBV5-4	once	TGTGCCAGCAGCCCTACTCAGGGCGGCACAGATACGCAGTATTTT	CASSPTQGGTDTQYF
TRBD2	TRBJ2-1	TRBV2	-	TGTGCCAGCAGACTAGCGGCCTACAATGAGCAGTTCTTC	CASRLAAYNEQFF
TRBD1	TRBJ1-2	TRBV27	-	TGTGCCAGCAGTGTCGACAGGGATGGATATGGCTACACCTTC	CASSVDRDGYGYTF